Following are 8 T cell receptor beta chains from one sample sequenced in a study of blood T cell repertoires in COVID-19. Libraries were prepared by immunoSEQ multiplex PCR; TCRdb keeps only in-frame clonotypes and omits some of them. This table has 150,000 to 200,000 clones, approximately 90% appearing once. The sample consisted of peripheral blood. These receptors all stem from a woman older than 75 in a cohort sampled during active or convalescent COVID-19.

This chain links TRBV9 with TRBJ1-2; the D gene is possibly TRBD1 (6 bases). This CDR3 is built from 14 residues. Between the trimmed V and J ends, which lost 1 base and 6 bases, there was a span of 13 bases. Germline lookup yields CDR1 SGDLS and CDR2 YYNGEE. CDR3 in amino acids: CASSVTQGNDGYTF. The CDR3 DNA sequence: TGTGCCAGCAGCGTAACACAGGGAAATGATGGCTACACCTTC. Using reference TRBV9 and TRBJ1-2 for the parts outside the CDR3, the full variable domain is DSGVTQTPKHLITATGQRVTLRCSPRSGDLSVYWYQQSLDQGLQFLIQYYNGEERAKGNILERFSAQQFPDLHSELNLSSLELGDSALYFCASSVTQGNDGYTFGSGTRLTVV.

The chain carries TRBV19 and TRBJ2-7, with 11 bases that match TRBD2. CDR1 is LNHDA and CDR2 is SQIVND in the germline V gene (reference sequence). With 7 bases clipped from V and 0 bases from J, the junction kept 5 bases outside the gene matches. The CDR3 length is 15 residues. The DNA for the CDR3 is TGTGCCAGTACCGCTAGCGGGGGGAGCTCCTACGAGCAGTACTTC. This sequence encodes CASTASGGSSYEQYF. Supplemented by reference TRBV19 and TRBJ2-7, the full variable domain reads DGGITQSPKYLFRKEGQNVTLSCEQNLNHDAMYWYRQDPGQGLRLIYYSQIVNDFQKGDIAEGYSVSREKKESFPLTVTSAQKNPTAFYLCASTASGGSSYEQYFGPGTRLTVT.

CDR3 DNA sequence: TGTGCCAGTAGTATAGAACAGGGGGTCCCTGGCTACACCTTC. Its translation: CASSIEQGVPGYTF. The chain employs TRBV19 and TRBJ1-2; 8 positions match TRBD1. Germline V CDR1 and CDR2: LNHDA, SQIVND (reference sequence). The CDR3 runs to 14 residues. The trim removed 0 bases at V and 7 bases at J, leaving 4 bases unmatched.

The V gene is TRBV19, the J gene TRBJ1-2, with D tentatively TRBD1 (5 bases). This CDR3 has 18 residues. Trimming removed 4 bases from V and 0 bases from J, with 21 bases in between. From germline, CDR1 is LNHDA and CDR2 SQIVND (reference sequence). The CDR3 region has the DNA TGTGCCAGTAGTACCCTCCGACAGAACCCATTAGCTAACTATGGCTACACCTTC. Its protein product is CASSTLRQNPLANYGYTF.

V is TRBV3-1 (or the pseudogene TRBV3-2) and J is TRBJ2-1, with D hard to call. There are 15 residues in the CDR3. The germline V gene encodes CDR1 LGHDT and CDR2 YNNKEL (reference sequence). Deletions cut 4 bases from V and 2 bases from J, with 12 bases between. DNA for the CDR3: TGTGCCAGCAGCCCGCGTCTGGGCACCTACAATGAGCAGTTCTTC. Translation gives CASSPRLGTYNEQFF.

V and J are TRBV4-2 and TRBJ2-3; D perhaps matches TRBD1 (6 bases). Germline V gene lookup returns CDR1 LGHNA and CDR2 YNFKEQ. Trimming shortened V by 1 base and J by 1 base, and 12 bases separated the two germline ends. This CDR3 spans 16 amino acids. The CDR3 DNA is TGTGCCAGCAGCCAAGTGACAGGCTCTCGCACAGATACGCAGTATTTT. It codes for CASSQVTGSRTDTQYF.

CDR3 loop: CASRVGTGGNTGELFF. In nucleotides, the CDR3 is TGTGCCAGCAGGGTCGGGACAGGGGGCAACACCGGGGAGCTGTTTTTT. The V and J genes are TRBV2 and TRBJ2-2; 12 positions match TRBD1. CDR1 and CDR2 (germline): SNHLY, FYNNEI. CDR3 length: 16 residues. Unmatched junction bases numbered 4, after V lost 6 bases and J lost 2 bases.

This sequence joins TRBV6-5 and TRBJ1-2; possible D gene TRBD1, 5 bases. V was shortened by 0 bases and J by 8 bases, with 19 bases between the two germline ends. CDR3 length equals 16 residues. Germline V CDR1 and CDR2: MNHEY, SVGAGI. The CDR3 DNA follows: TGTGCCAGCAGTTACTCGTCAGGGAGGGGTATAGGGGGCTACACCTTC. As protein: CASSYSSGRGIGGYTF.